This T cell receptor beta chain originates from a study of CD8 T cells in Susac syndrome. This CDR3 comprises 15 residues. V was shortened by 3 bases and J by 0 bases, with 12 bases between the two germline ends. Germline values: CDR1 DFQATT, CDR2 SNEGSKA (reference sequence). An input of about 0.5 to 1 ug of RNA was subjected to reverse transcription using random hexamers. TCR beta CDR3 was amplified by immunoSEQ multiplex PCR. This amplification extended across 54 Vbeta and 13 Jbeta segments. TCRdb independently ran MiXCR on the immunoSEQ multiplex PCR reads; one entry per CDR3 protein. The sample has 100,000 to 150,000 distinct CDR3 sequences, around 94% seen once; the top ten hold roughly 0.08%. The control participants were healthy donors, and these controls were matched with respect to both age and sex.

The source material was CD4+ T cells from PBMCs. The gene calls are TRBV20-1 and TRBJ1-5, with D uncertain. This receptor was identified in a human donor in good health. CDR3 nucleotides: TGCAGTGCTAGTTTACCGGGCAATAGCAATCAGCCCCAGCATTTT. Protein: CSASLPGNSNQPQHF.